The 30 T cell receptor beta chains listed next were all sequenced from one sample in a study of CD8 T cells in ankylosing spondylitis. Using its own MiXCR run on the 5' RACE reads, TCRdb lists one record per CDR3 protein. The sample holds about 130,000 distinct CDR3 sequences, 7% seen once. The source material was blood, either unsorted or a sorted T cell fraction (not recorded which). Every receptor here comes from a male donor with ankylosing spondylitis or in good health (not recorded which).

The V call is TRBV2, the J call TRBJ2-3; D possibly corresponds to TRBD1 (5 bases). CDR1 and CDR2 (germline): SNHLY, FYNNEI. The V and J ends lost 3 bases and 2 bases respectively, with 9 bases between them. The CDR3 spans 14 residues. CDR3 in amino acids: CASSDLTATDTQYF. In DNA form, the CDR3 reads TGTGCCAGCAGTGACCTGACAGCCACAGATACGCAGTATTTT.

This clonotype came up many times. The gene calls are TRBV7-6 and TRBJ1-6; D is possibly TRBD1 (6 bases). V was clipped by 5 bases and J by 8 bases, with 19 bases between them. The CDR3 has 16 amino acids. Germline values: CDR1 SGHVS, CDR2 FNYEAQ. The CDR3 reads CASSPRSVRGYSPLHF. The DNA for the CDR3 is TGTGCCAGCAGCCCAAGATCGGTCAGGGGTTATTCACCCCTCCACTTT.

This clonotype was found many times. J is TRBJ2-2 and V is TRBV29-1; tentative D call: TRBD2 (5 bases). V was shortened by 4 bases and J by 3 bases, with 9 bases between the two germline ends. The V gene's germline CDR1 is SQVTM and CDR2 ANQGSEA. This CDR3 has 13 amino acids. This CDR3 is CSVGGLYTGELFF. CDR3 coding DNA: TGCAGCGTTGGAGGGCTGTACACCGGGGAGCTGTTTTTT.

The chain combines TRBV5-3 with TRBJ2-2; D might be TRBD2 (6 bases). TRBV5-3 is an ORF; its function is uncertain. This CDR3 is 16 amino acids long. V was trimmed by 9 bases and J by 7 bases, leaving 25 bases between them. CDR3 protein: CAMGPRPLWGVGELFF. As DNA, the CDR3 is TGTGCCATGGGCCCTCGGCCTCTCTGGGGGGTCGGGGAGCTGTTTTTT.

In this sample, this clonotype turned up a few times. The chain employs TRBV5-1 and TRBJ2-1; possibly TRBD1 or TRBD2 for D (5 bases each). The V and J ends lost 0 bases and 3 bases respectively, with 19 bases between them. Looked up from germline, CDR1 is SGHRS and CDR2 is YFSETQ. This CDR3 comprises 18 residues. The CDR3 region has the DNA TGCGCCAGCAGCTTGGGCTCGGGGCGGATCGCGGTCTACAATGAGCAGTTCTTC. Residues: CASSLGSGRIAVYNEQFF.

This clonotype was detected many times. The J gene is TRBJ1-2, the V gene TRBV5-1, with D possibly being TRBD1 (6 bases). The CDR3 consists of 16 residues. Germline CDR1 SGHRS, CDR2 YFSETQ. V was trimmed by 0 bases and J by 7 bases, leaving 19 bases between them. CDR3 nucleotide sequence: TGCGCCAGCAGCTTGGTTACGCGGGGGCTAACAGCTGGCTACACCTTC. This codes for CASSLVTRGLTAGYTF. The full variable domain, with the rest looked up from reference TRBV5-1 and TRBJ1-2, is KAGVTQTPRYLIKTRGQQVTLSCSPISGHRSVSWYQQTPGQGLQFLFEYFSETQRNKGNFPGRFSGRQFSNSRSEMNVSTLELGDSALYLCASSLVTRGLTAGYTFGSGTRLTVV.

This clonotype was seen repeatedly, ten times or more. The chain employs TRBV29-1 and TRBJ1-2; 7 positions agree with TRBD1. Germline loops: CDR1 SQVTM, CDR2 ANQGSEA. V shed 4 bases, J shed 4 bases, and the junction held 9 bases outside the gene matches. The CDR3 has 14 amino acids. The CDR3 reads CSVVDRDPIYGYTF. CDR3 DNA sequence: TGCAGCGTTGTAGACAGGGATCCGATCTATGGCTACACCTTC.

The table lists this clonotype with many counts. The V gene is TRBV10-3, the J gene TRBJ2-7, with TRBD1 identical over 7 bases. Germline V gives CDR1 ENHRY, CDR2 SYGVKD. The CDR3 has 13 residues. The V segment lost 9 bases and the J segment 7 bases; nucleotides outside the gene matches: 12. The chain's CDR3 is CAIKTGTEGEQYF. The CDR3 coding sequence is TGTGCCATAAAAACCGGGACAGAGGGGGAGCAGTACTTC.

Many counts were recorded for this clonotype. The chain combines TRBV19 with TRBJ2-4; D perhaps matches TRBD1 (6 bases). Trimming pared 7 bases from V and 4 bases from J, leaving 14 bases between. Germline V gives CDR1 LNHDA, CDR2 SQIVND (reference sequence). The CDR3 spans 14 residues. CDR3 sequence: CASILSDRKNIQYF. CDR3 bases: TGTGCCAGTATCCTATCGGACAGAAAAAACATTCAGTACTTC.

This clonotype was recorded only once. V gene TRBV20-1 combines with J gene TRBJ2-7; TRBD2 agrees at 8 bases. The V segment lost 0 bases and the J segment 6 bases; nucleotides outside the gene matches: 4. This CDR3 contains 13 residues. Germline V CDR1 and CDR2: DFQATT, SNEGSKA (reference sequence). The CDR3 spells CSARDSGTGEQYF. The CDR3 DNA is TGCAGTGCTAGAGATAGCGGGACCGGCGAGCAGTACTTC.

In its sample, this clonotype was seen many times. The gene calls are TRBV6-1 and TRBJ2-2; D is tentatively TRBD1 or TRBD2 (5 bases each). Germline values: CDR1 MNHNS, CDR2 SASEGT. CDR3 length equals 15 residues. Trimming shortened V by 10 bases and J by 6 bases, and 21 bases separated the two germline ends. CDR3 coding DNA: TGTGCCACCGCCCTTCGGGGCGGCAAGTCCGGGGAGCTGTTTTTT. Translation: CATALRGGKSGELFF.

In its sample, this clonotype was seen many times. The rearrangement links TRBV20-1 to TRBJ2-7; D tentatively reads TRBD1 or TRBD2 (6 bases each). Germline-derived CDR1 and CDR2 are DFQATT and SNEGSKA (reference sequence). This CDR3 region has 14 residues. V lost 6 bases and J 3 bases, leaving 18 bases between the germline ends. The CDR3 loop reads CSARPGGSRYEQYF. In DNA form, the CDR3 reads TGCAGTGCCCGACCCGGGGGCAGTCGCTACGAGCAGTACTTC.

This clonotype has a count of ten or more. The chain combines TRBV20-1 with TRBJ2-1; D is uncertain. V was cut by 3 bases and J by 4 bases, with 16 bases left in between. The germline CDR1 and CDR2 sequences are DFQATT and SNEGSKA (reference sequence). There are 15 residues in the CDR3. This CDR3 is CSASKRVVGYNEQFF. The CDR3 DNA reads TGCAGTGCTAGTAAACGGGTGGTGGGGTACAATGAGCAGTTCTTC.

This clonotype was detected ten times or more. The rearrangement uses TRBV15 and TRBJ1-1, with TRBD1 matching over 11 bases. CDR1 LNHNV and CDR2 YYDKDF come from the germline V gene (reference sequence). The J segment lost 9 bases and the V segment lost 0 bases, leaving 12 bases of the junction unmatched. The CDR3 runs 17 residues. The CDR3: CATSRELRTGGGRQAFF. The CDR3 DNA sequence: TGTGCCACCAGCAGAGAGTTAAGGACAGGGGGCGGTCGGCAAGCTTTCTTT.

This clonotype was seen at least ten times. This rearrangement joins TRBV5-1 to TRBJ2-3, with 10 bases that match TRBD2. Trimming removed 4 bases from V and 5 bases from J; junction bases left unmatched: 4. CDR1 and CDR2 from the germline V gene are SGHRS and YFSETQ. The CDR3 has 14 residues. The CDR3: CASSLSGRGDTQYF. Here the CDR3 DNA reads TGCGCCAGCAGCCTAAGCGGGAGGGGAGATACGCAGTATTTT.

The sample holds many counts of this clonotype. The chain links TRBV7-3 to TRBJ2-7; possibly TRBD2 for D (5 bases). The CDR3 covers 13 residues. CDR1 and CDR2 (germline): SGHTA, FQGTGA. Trimming removed 2 bases from V and 7 bases from J, with 12 bases in between. The CDR3 DNA is TGTGCCAGCAGCTTAGGCCAGACGGGAGAGCAGTACTTC. The encoded protein is CASSLGQTGEQYF.

This clonotype appeared many times. The V call is TRBV11-2, the J call TRBJ2-5, with a weak D call TRBD2 (5 bases). CDR1 is SGHAT and CDR2 is FQNNGV in the germline V gene. Trimming removed 1 base at V and 7 bases at J, with 13 bases between. The CDR3 spans 14 residues. The DNA of the CDR3 is TGTGCCAGCAGCTTAGTACCGGATGAGGGGACCCAGTACTTC. Protein: CASSLVPDEGTQYF.

There are many counts of this clonotype. The J gene is TRBJ2-3, the V gene TRBV7-2, with no clear D. Trimming took 3 bases from V and 0 from J, leaving 7 bases between them. Germline CDR1 is SGHTA and CDR2 is FQGNSA. The length of the CDR3 is 14 residues. CDR3 sequence (DNA): TGTGCCAGCAGCTTCCTATCTAGCACAGATACGCAGTATTTT. Translated: CASSFLSSTDTQYF. The whole variable domain, filled in from reference TRBV7-2 and TRBJ2-3, reads GAGVSQSPSNKVTEKGKDVELRCDPISGHTALYWYRQSLGQGLEFLIYFQGNSAPDKSGLPSDRFSAERTGGSVSTLTIQRTQQEDSAVYLCASSFLSSTDTQYFGPGTRLTVL.

This clonotype turned up a few times. This chain connects TRBV12-3 or TRBV12-4 to TRBJ1-4, with D perhaps TRBD1 (6 bases). This CDR3 has 15 amino acids. The germline V and J ends were trimmed by 5 bases and 10 bases, with 20 bases remaining between them. The CDR3 here is CASSRVTGRPGKLFF. CDR3 bases: TGTGCCAGCAGTCGAGTGACAGGTCGTCCCGGAAAACTGTTTTTT.

This clonotype was counted at least ten times. V gene TRBV7-2 combines with J gene TRBJ1-3, with D unclear. This CDR3 is 14 amino acids long. V dropped 5 bases and J dropped 0 bases, with 8 bases sitting between them. Germline V gene sequence: CDR1 SGHTA, CDR2 FQGNSA. The DNA for the CDR3 is TGTGCCAGCAGCCCGGGGATCTCTGGAAACACCATATATTTT. Translating it yields CASSPGISGNTIYF.

This clonotype has ten or more counts. The gene calls are TRBV5-1 and TRBJ2-1; D is uncertain. V dropped 4 bases and J dropped 8 bases, with 10 bases sitting between them. The CDR3 sequence is 12 residues long. Germline V gene data show CDR1 as SGHRS and CDR2 as YFSETQ. CDR3 in DNA: TGCGCCAGCAGCCCCCCTAGTGATGAGCAGTTCTTC. Its protein is CASSPPSDEQFF. The complete variable domain, with remaining parts taken from reference TRBV5-1 and TRBJ2-1, reads KAGVTQTPRYLIKTRGQQVTLSCSPISGHRSVSWYQQTPGQGLQFLFEYFSETQRNKGNFPGRFSGRQFSNSRSEMNVSTLELGDSALYLCASSPPSDEQFFGPGTRLTVL.

The chain combines TRBV14 with TRBJ2-7, with TRBD2 matching 9 bases. The CDR3 is 13 residues long. Germline V CDR1 and CDR2: SGHDN, FVKESK. V dropped 1 base and J dropped 6; count of bases not matched to a gene: 1. CDR3 sequence (DNA): TGTGCCAGCAGCCAAGGACTAGCGGCCGAGCAGTACTTC. This gives the protein CASSQGLAAEQYF.

This clonotype was counted at least ten times. The rearrangement joins TRBV5-1 to TRBJ1-5; tentative D call: TRBD1 (6 bases). Germline CDR1 SGHRS, CDR2 YFSETQ. This CDR3 contains 14 residues. The germline V and J ends were trimmed by 2 bases and 6 bases, with 12 bases remaining between them. The CDR3 bases are TGCGCCAGCAGCTTACAGGGCCCGGGTCAGCCCCAGCATTTT. Protein product: CASSLQGPGQPQHF. Using reference TRBV5-1 and TRBJ1-5 for the parts outside the CDR3, the full variable domain is KAGVTQTPRYLIKTRGQQVTLSCSPISGHRSVSWYQQTPGQGLQFLFEYFSETQRNKGNFPGRFSGRQFSNSRSEMNVSTLELGDSALYLCASSLQGPGQPQHFGDGTRLSIL.

V gene TRBV10-3 combines with J gene TRBJ2-1; the D call may be TRBD1 or TRBD2 (5 bases each). CDR3 size: 14 residues. CDR1 and CDR2 from the germline V gene are ENHRY and SYGVKD. V was clipped by 0 bases and J by 8 bases, with 11 bases between them. The CDR3 coding sequence is TGTGCCATCAGTGAGTCAGAGGGGTTCGATGAGCAGTTCTTC. Its protein is CAISESEGFDEQFF.

This clonotype was counted at least ten times. The genes are TRBV11-2 and TRBJ2-3; TRBD2 agrees at 14 bases. CDR3 length: 20 amino acids. Trimming at V came to 1 base and at J to 3 bases, leaving 12 bases not matched to a gene. Germline V gene sequence: CDR1 SGHAT, CDR2 FQNNGV. The CDR3 region is CASSLVLTSGRAGGTDTQYF. DNA of the CDR3: TGTGCCAGCAGCTTAGTTTTGACTAGCGGGAGGGCCGGTGGGACAGATACGCAGTATTTT.

This clonotype occurred a few times. The rearrangement links TRBV20-1 to TRBJ1-6; D may be TRBD1 (6 bases). Germline lookup yields CDR1 DFQATT and CDR2 SNEGSKA (reference sequence). CDR3 length: 13 amino acids. V lost 3 bases and J lost 13, with 16 bases in between. This CDR3 is CSASGGGDFPLHF. The CDR3 DNA is TGCAGTGCTAGTGGAGGGGGGGATTTTCCCCTCCACTTT.

This clonotype was picked up many times. Germline and junction disagree at one end, which may indicate a read error. The V call is TRBV7-7, the J call TRBJ2-3, with 9 bases identical to TRBD2. The CDR3 totals 14 residues. Germline loops: CDR1 SSHAT, CDR2 FNYEAQ (reference sequence). The CDR3 here is CASSQAGGRDTQYF. The DNA for the CDR3 is TGTGCTAGCAGCCAAGCGGGAGGCAGAGATACGCAGTATTTT. Filled out from reference TRBV7-7 and TRBJ2-3, the complete variable domain reads GAGVSQSPRYKVTKRGQDVTLRCDPISSHATLYWYQQALGQGPEFLTYFNYEAQPDKSGLPSDRFSAERPEGSISTLTIQRTEQRDSAMYRCASSQAGGRDTQYFGPGTRLTVL.

This chain uses TRBV7-2 with TRBJ2-2, with 7 positions matching TRBD1. The V segment lost 5 bases and the J segment 3 bases; nucleotides outside the gene matches: 6. This CDR3 is built from 15 residues. Germline V gene lookup returns CDR1 SGHTA and CDR2 FQGNSA. The CDR3, as DNA: TGTGCCAGCAGCACGGACAGGCGTCACACCGGGGAGCTGTTTTTT. It is translated as CASSTDRRHTGELFF.

This clonotype occurred many times. The rearrangement uses TRBV7-3 and TRBJ2-2; D not resolved. Trimming took off 5 bases at V and 3 bases at J, with 25 bases between the two ends. Germline CDR1 reads SGHTA; CDR2 reads FQGTGA. This CDR3 contains 19 residues. The CDR3: CASSPIGAADRRYTGELFF. CDR3 sequence (DNA): TGTGCCAGCAGCCCCATAGGCGCGGCCGACCGAAGATACACCGGGGAGCTGTTTTTT.

This clonotype was found many times. This sequence joins TRBV20-1 and TRBJ1-6; D remains unclear. The CDR3 is made up of 11 amino acids. V lost 5 bases and J 7 bases, leaving 6 bases between the germline ends. The germline V gene encodes CDR1 DFQATT and CDR2 SNEGSKA (reference sequence). CDR3 amino acids: CSASSNSPLHF. Written as DNA, the CDR3 is TGCAGTGCTTCCTCCAATTCACCCCTCCACTTT.